This entry concerns a single T cell receptor beta chain. This record comes from a study of blood T cell repertoires in COVID-19. Original handling: The authors estimated nucleated cell counts from reference gene primer amplification. Clones were read by immunoSEQ multiplex PCR, and TCRdb kept only the in-frame ones, dropping some. V and J calls and clone size are as listed in that table; D and trimming were resolved from the DNA. The table records about 200,000 clones, under 90% of them present only once. Germline V gives CDR1 DFQATT, CDR2 SNEGSKA (reference sequence). V shed 3 bases, J shed 10 bases, and the junction held 10 bases outside the gene matches. The CDR3 length is 15 residues. During active infection, Seattle patients enrolled and were then monitored through disease.

Material for sequencing was peripheral blood. The TCR was taken from a woman aged 80 or over with COVID-19, enrolled during active disease. The chain links TRBV20-1 to TRBJ1-6; TRBD1 aligns across 9 bases. This CDR3 reads CSASSGQGIDSPLHF. DNA of the CDR3: TGCAGTGCTAGTTCGGGACAGGGTATCGACTCACCCCTCCACTTT.